Below are 8 T cell receptor beta chains sequenced from a single sample in a study of shared clonotypes between healthy human individuals. Repertoires were generated with immunoSEQ multiplex PCR, while TCRdb's copy carries only in-frame clones and drops some. The sample lists under 1,100,000 clones, about 84% occurring once. Source material: memory CD4+ T cells from PBMCs. Documented subset: CD45RA-negative fraction. These receptors were obtained from a man younger than 35 in good health. Some clones in this sample may be carry-over from other donors' samples.

This sequence joins TRBV15 and TRBJ1-5; D gene unclear. The germline V and J ends were trimmed by 0 bases and 7 bases, with 13 bases remaining between them. The CDR3 has 15 residues. CDR1 LNHNV and CDR2 YYDKDF come from the germline V gene (reference sequence). CDR3 nucleotides: TGTGCCACCAGCAGAGATACCGGGTCCGGGCAGCCCCAGCATTTT. Protein product: CATSRDTGSGQPQHF.

The chain uses TRBV15 and TRBJ2-6, with D possibly matching TRBD2 (5 bases). There are 15 residues in the CDR3. In germline, CDR1 is LNHNV, CDR2 YYDKDF (reference sequence). The V end lost 5 bases, the J end lost 2 bases, and 10 bases lay between the germline ends. The CDR3 is CATSRGQAGANVLTF. In DNA form, the CDR3 reads TGTGCCACCAGCCGAGGGCAGGCTGGGGCCAACGTCCTGACTTTC.

This clone was detected a few times. The chain couples TRBV27 to TRBJ1-4; no firm D call. The V end lost 6 bases, the J end lost 4 bases, and 12 bases lay between the germline ends. Germline V gene lookup returns CDR1 MNHEY and CDR2 SMNVEV (reference sequence). The CDR3 covers 14 residues. Here the CDR3 reads CASSRLGINEKLFF. CDR3 coding DNA: TGTGCCAGCAGCCGGTTAGGCATTAATGAAAAACTGTTTTTT.

The chain recombines TRBV7-3 with TRBJ1-1; weak D call: TRBD1 (6 bases). V lost 5 bases and J lost 5, with 21 bases in between. Germline V CDR1 and CDR2: SGHTA, FQGTGA. This CDR3 spans 16 amino acids. CDR3: CASSQGGAAASTEAFF. The CDR3 DNA follows: TGTGCCAGCAGCCAAGGGGGGGCAGCGGCGTCTACTGAAGCTTTCTTT.

The chain employs TRBV10-1 and TRBJ2-5; TRBD1 is a possible D gene (6 bases). Trimming took 3 bases from V and 2 from J, leaving 10 bases between them. The germline gives CDR1 WNHNN, CDR2 SYGVQD (reference sequence). This CDR3 has 14 residues. CDR3 coding DNA: TGCGCCAGCAGTGACCGGGACACGCAAGAGACCCAGTACTTC. Protein sequence: CASSDRDTQETQYF.

V and J are TRBV5-1 and TRBJ2-7; weak D call: TRBD2 (6 bases). The CDR3 length is 16 residues. CDR1 and CDR2 (germline): SGHRS, YFSETQ. V was clipped by 1 base and J by 0 bases, with 14 bases between them. In nucleotides, the CDR3 is TGCGCCAGCAGCTTGCTTGGGACCGGGAGCTCCTACGAGCAGTACTTC. It codes for CASSLLGTGSSYEQYF.

The chain has TRBV4-1 and TRBJ2-5; tentatively, D is TRBD2 (6 bases). The better agreement between TRBJ2-7 and the DNA end casts doubt on the J call. This CDR3 region has 16 residues. The V gene's germline CDR1 is MGHRA and CDR2 YSYEKL. The CDR3: CASSQHGGMGSYEQYF. The CDR3 DNA sequence: TGCGCCAGCAGCCAACATGGGGGGATGGGCTCCTACGAGCAGTACTTC.

This clone was found a few times. The chain links TRBV6-5 to TRBJ1-2; 9 nucleotides align to TRBD1. The CDR3 length is 14 residues. V lost 6 bases and J lost 6; bases outside the gene matches: 8. The germline V gene encodes CDR1 MNHEY and CDR2 SVGAGI. CDR3 amino acids: CASRHNRDRDGYTF. The CDR3 nucleotides read TGTGCCAGCAGGCACAACCGGGACAGGGATGGCTACACCTTC.